This entry is about one T cell receptor (beta chain). This sample was taken from a study of technical replicates of blood from a handful of donors. Clones were sequenced by immunoSEQ multiplex PCR, and TCRdb holds only the in-frame ones, with some missing. This table has under 70,000 clones, roughly nine tenths appearing once. The CDR3 length is 15 residues. Germline values: CDR1 MNHEY, CDR2 SVGAGI. V was trimmed by 6 bases and J by 6 bases, leaving 21 bases between them. Source material: PBMCs. V usage is TRBV6-5 and J usage is TRBJ2-7; D not resolved. The TCR originated in a human donor in good health. Some clones in this sample may be carry-over from other donors' samples. This chain's CDR3 is CASRTSGFLVLEQYF. CDR3 nucleotide sequence: TGTGCCAGCAGGACTTCCGGATTTTTAGTACTCGAGCAGTACTTC.